This T cell receptor (beta chain) was captured by sequencing in a study of brain T cells in children with intractable seizures. Points from the study as a whole: Pre-surgery blood may have been undersampled, hiding some clones. Only CDR3 sequence similarity suggested viral specificity, without known HCMV serostatus.

The CDR3 is 13 residues long. The V gene's germline CDR1 is LGHDT and CDR2 YNNKEL (reference sequence). Between the trimmed V and J ends, which lost 0 bases and 4 bases, there was a span of 6 bases. Repertoires were generated with immunoSEQ multiplex PCR, while TCRdb's copy carries only in-frame clones and drops some. The sample has tens of thousands of clones; 75% to 95% are singletons. Only cases whose brain tissue showed the highest T cell transcript signatures were sequenced. At least one anti-epileptic drug was given before surgery. This clone occurred a few times. What it binds is not known. This clonotype was sampled from a girl aged 2 to 10 with tuberous sclerosis and intractable seizures. This sample comprised peripheral blood, obtained at surgery. The J gene is TRBJ1-2, the V gene TRBV3-1 (or the pseudogene TRBV3-2); unclear D gene. This CDR3 is CASSQEGRYGYTF. The DNA of the CDR3 is TGTGCCAGCAGCCAAGAAGGACGCTATGGCTACACCTTC.